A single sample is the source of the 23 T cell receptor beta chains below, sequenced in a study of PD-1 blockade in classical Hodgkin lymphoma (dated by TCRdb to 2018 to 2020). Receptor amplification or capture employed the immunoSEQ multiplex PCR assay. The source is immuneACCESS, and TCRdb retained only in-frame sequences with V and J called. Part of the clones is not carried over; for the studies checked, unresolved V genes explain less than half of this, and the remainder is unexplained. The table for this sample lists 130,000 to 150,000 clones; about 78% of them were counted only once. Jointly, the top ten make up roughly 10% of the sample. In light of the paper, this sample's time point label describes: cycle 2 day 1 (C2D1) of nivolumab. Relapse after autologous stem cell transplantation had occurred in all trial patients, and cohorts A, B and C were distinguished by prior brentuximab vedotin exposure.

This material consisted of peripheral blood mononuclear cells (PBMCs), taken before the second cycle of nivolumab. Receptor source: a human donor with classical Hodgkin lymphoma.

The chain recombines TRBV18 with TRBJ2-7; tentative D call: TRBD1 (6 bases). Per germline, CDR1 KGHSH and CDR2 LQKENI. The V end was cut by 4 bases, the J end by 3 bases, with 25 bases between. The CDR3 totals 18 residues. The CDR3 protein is CASSHRLTANEGHYEQYF. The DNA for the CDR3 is TGTGCCAGCTCACACCGCTTGACAGCGAATGAGGGACACTACGAGCAGTACTTC. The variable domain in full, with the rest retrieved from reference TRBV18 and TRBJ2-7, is NAGVMQNPRHLVRRRGQEARLRCSPMKGHSHVYWYRQLPEEGLKFMVYLQKENIIDESGMPKERFSAEFPKEGPSILRIQQVVRGDSAAYFCASSHRLTANEGHYEQYFGPGTRLTVT.

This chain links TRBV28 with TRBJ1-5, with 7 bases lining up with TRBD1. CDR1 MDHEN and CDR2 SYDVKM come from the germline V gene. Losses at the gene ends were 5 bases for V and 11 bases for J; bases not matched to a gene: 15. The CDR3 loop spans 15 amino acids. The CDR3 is CASSPASGGDGAQHF. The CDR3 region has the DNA TGTGCCAGCAGTCCTGCATCAGGGGGGGACGGGGCCCAGCATTTT.

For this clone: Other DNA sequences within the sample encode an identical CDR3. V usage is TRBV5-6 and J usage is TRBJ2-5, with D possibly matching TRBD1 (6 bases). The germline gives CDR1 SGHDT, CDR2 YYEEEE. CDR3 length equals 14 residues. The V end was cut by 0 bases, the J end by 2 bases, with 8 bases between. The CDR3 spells CASSLGTAQETQYF. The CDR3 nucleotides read TGTGCCAGCAGCTTGGGGACAGCTCAAGAGACCCAGTACTTC.

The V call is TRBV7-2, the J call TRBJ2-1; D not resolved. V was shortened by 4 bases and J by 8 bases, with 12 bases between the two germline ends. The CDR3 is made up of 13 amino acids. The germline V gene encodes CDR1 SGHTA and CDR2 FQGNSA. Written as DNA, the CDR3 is TGTGCCAGCAGCTCCGCCCCTATTTATGAGCAGTTCTTC. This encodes CASSSAPIYEQFF.

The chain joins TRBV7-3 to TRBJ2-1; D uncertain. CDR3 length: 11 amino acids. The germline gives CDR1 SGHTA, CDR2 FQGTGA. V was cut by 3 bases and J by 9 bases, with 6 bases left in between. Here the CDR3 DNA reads TGTGCCAGCAGCTTTGGTAGTGAGCAGTTCTTC. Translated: CASSFGSEQFF.

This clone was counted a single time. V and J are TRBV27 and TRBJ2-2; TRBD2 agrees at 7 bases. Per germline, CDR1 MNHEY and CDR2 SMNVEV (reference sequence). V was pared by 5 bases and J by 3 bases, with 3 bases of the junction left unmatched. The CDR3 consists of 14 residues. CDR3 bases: TGTGCCAGCAGTCGGACTAGAGACACCGGGGAGCTGTTTTTT. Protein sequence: CASSRTRDTGELFF.

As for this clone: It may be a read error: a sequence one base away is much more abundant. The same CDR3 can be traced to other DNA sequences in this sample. CDR3: CASSLGQDYGYTF. In nucleotides, the CDR3 is TGTGCCAGCAGCTTGGGGCAGGACTATGGCTACACCTTC. The chain is built from TRBV5-4 and TRBJ1-2; D is undetermined. The germline V gene encodes CDR1 SGHNT and CDR2 YYREEE (reference sequence). CDR3 length: 13 residues. V was trimmed by 0 bases and J by 3 bases, leaving 6 bases between them.

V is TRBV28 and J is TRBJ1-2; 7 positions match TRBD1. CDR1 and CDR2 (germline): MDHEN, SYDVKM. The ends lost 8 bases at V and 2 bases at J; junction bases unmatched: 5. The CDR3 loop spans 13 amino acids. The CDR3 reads CASLDRANYGYTF. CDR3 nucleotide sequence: TGTGCCAGCCTAGACAGGGCGAACTATGGCTACACCTTC.

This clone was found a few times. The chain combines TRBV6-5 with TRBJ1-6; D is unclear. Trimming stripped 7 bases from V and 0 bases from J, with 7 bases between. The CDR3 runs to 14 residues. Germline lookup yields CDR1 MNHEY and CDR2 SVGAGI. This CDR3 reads CASMRSSYNSPLHF. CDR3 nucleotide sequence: TGTGCCAGCATGCGGAGCTCCTATAATTCACCCCTCCACTTT.

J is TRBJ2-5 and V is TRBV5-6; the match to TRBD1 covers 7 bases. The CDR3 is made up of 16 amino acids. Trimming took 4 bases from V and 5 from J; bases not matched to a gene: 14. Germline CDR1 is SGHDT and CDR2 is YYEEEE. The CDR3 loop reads CASSPAETGRYETQYF. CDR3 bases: TGTGCCAGCAGCCCGGCGGAGACAGGGAGATATGAGACCCAGTACTTC.

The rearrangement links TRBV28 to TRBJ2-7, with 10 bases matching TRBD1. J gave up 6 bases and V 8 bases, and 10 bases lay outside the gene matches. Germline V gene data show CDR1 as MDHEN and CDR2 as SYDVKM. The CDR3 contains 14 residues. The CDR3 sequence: CASAPGDRGIEQYF. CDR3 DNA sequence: TGTGCCAGCGCACCGGGGGACAGGGGTATCGAGCAGTACTTC. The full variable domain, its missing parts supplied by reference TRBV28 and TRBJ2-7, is DVKVTQSSRYLVKRTGEKVFLECVQDMDHENMFWYRQDPGLGLRLIYFSYDVKMKEKGDIPEGYSVSREKKERFSLILESASTNQTSMYLCASAPGDRGIEQYFGPGTRLTVT.

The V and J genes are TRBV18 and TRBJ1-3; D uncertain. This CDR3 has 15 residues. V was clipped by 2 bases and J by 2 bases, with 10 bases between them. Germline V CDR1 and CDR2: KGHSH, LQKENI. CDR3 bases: TGTGCCAGCTCACCAATTCCGCAGCCTGGAAACACCATATATTTT. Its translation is CASSPIPQPGNTIYF. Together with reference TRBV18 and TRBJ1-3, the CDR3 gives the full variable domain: NAGVMQNPRHLVRRRGQEARLRCSPMKGHSHVYWYRQLPEEGLKFMVYLQKENIIDESGMPKERFSAEFPKEGPSILRIQQVVRGDSAAYFCASSPIPQPGNTIYFGEGSWLTVV.

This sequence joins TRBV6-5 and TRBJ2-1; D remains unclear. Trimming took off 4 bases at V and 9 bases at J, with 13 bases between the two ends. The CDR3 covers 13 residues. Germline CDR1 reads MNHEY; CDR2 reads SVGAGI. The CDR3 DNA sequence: TGTGCCAGCAGTTCTCGCAGGAGCATTGAGCAGTTCTTC. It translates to CASSSRRSIEQFF.

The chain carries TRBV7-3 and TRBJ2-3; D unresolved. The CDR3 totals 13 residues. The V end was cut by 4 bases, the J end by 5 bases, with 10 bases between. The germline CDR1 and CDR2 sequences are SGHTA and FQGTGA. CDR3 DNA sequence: TGTGCCAGCAGCTCTTTCAAGGGAGATACGCAGTATTTT. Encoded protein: CASSSFKGDTQYF.

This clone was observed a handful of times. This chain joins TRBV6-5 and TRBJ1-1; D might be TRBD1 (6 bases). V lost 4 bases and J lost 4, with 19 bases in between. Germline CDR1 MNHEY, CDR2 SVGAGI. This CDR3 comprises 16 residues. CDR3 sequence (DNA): TGTGCCAGCAGTTCCCCCGGGGGTAGGGGGGTCACTGAAGCTTTCTTT. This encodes CASSSPGGRGVTEAFF.

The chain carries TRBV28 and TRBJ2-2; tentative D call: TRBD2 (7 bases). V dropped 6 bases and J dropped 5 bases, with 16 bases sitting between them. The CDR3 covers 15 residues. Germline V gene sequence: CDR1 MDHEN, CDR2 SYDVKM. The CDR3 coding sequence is TGTGCCAGCAGCCTATTGGGGAGGGGGACCGGGGAGCTGTTTTTT. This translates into CASSLLGRGTGELFF.

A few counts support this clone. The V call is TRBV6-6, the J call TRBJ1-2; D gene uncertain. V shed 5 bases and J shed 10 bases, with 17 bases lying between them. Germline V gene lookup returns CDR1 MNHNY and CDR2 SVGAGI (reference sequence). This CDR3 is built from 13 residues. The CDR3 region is CASSHNEGTPYTF. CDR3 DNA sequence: TGTGCCAGCAGTCACAATGAGGGTACTCCCTACACCTTC.

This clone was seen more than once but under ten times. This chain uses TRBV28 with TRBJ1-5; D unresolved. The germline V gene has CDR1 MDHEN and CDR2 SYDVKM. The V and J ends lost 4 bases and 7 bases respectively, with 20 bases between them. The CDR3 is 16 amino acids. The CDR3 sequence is CASSSVPTRLGQPQHF. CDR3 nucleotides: TGTGCCAGCAGTTCCGTTCCCACTAGATTAGGGCAGCCCCAGCATTTT.

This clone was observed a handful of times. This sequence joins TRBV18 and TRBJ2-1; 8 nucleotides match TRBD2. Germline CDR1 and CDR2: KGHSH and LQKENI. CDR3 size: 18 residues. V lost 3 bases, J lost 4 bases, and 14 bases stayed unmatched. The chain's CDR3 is CASSPSGRGGPFYNEQFF. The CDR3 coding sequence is TGTGCCAGCTCACCTTCGGGTCGGGGGGGCCCTTTTTACAATGAGCAGTTCTTC. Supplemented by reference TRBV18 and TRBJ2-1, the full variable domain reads NAGVMQNPRHLVRRRGQEARLRCSPMKGHSHVYWYRQLPEEGLKFMVYLQKENIIDESGMPKERFSAEFPKEGPSILRIQQVVRGDSAAYFCASSPSGRGGPFYNEQFFGPGTRLTVL.

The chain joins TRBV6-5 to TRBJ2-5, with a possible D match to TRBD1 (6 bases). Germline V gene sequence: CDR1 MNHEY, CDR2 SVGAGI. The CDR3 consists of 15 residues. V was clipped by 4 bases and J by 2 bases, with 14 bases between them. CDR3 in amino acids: CASSSRGLRQETQYF. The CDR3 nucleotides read TGTGCCAGCAGTTCCAGGGGTCTTCGACAAGAGACCCAGTACTTC.

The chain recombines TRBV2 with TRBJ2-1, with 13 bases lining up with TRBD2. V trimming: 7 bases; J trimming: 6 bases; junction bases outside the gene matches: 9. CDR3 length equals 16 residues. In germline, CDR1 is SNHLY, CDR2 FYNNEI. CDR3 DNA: TGTGCCAGCATTCCCGGACTAGCGGGGGTGGGCAATGAGCAGTTCTTC. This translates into CASIPGLAGVGNEQFF.

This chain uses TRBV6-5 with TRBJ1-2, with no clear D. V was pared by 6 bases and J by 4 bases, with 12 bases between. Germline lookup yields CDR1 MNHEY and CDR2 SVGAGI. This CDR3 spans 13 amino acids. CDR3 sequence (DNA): TGTGCCAGCAGAACAAGGACGCCCTATGGCTACACCTTC. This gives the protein CASRTRTPYGYTF.

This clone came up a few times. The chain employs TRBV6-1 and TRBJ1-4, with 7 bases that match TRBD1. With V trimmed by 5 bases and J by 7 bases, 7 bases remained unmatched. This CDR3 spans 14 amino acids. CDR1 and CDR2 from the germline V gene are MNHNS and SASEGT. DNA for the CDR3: TGTGCCAGCAGTTTCACAGGGGAGGGTGAAAAACTGTTTTTT. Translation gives CASSFTGEGEKLFF.